The 5 T cell receptor beta chains reported below all come from one sample, sequenced in a study of blood T cell repertoires in COVID-19. Clones were read by immunoSEQ multiplex PCR, and TCRdb kept only the in-frame ones, dropping some. Of 110,000 or so clones in the sample, 70% to 90% were seen once. The specimen sequenced was peripheral blood. Receptors originate from a woman between 45 and 60 years old with acute or convalescent COVID-19.

This chain links TRBV9 with TRBJ1-1; D possibly corresponds to TRBD1 (5 bases). The germline gives CDR1 SGDLS, CDR2 YYNGEE. Trimming removed 6 bases from V and 5 bases from J, with 20 bases in between. The CDR3 sequence is 15 residues long. For the CDR3, the DNA is TGTGCCAGCACCCCCCTGGAGGGCGAGGGGACTGAAGCTTTCTTT. It specifies CASTPLEGEGTEAFF.

This chain connects TRBV6-1 to TRBJ1-5, with D possibly being TRBD1 (5 bases). The ends were cut back, 2 bases at V and 3 bases at J, with 14 bases in the middle. The CDR3 runs to 16 residues. The germline CDR1 and CDR2 sequences are MNHNS and SASEGT. CDR3 nucleotides: TGTGCCAGCAGTGAATTCAGCAGGGCCCTCAATCAGCCCCAGCATTTT. This translates into CASSEFSRALNQPQHF.

The chain joins TRBV19 to TRBJ1-4; perhaps TRBD1 as D (5 bases). The CDR3 extends over 12 amino acids. Trimming left V 9 bases short and J 6 bases short, with 11 bases between. Germline loops: CDR1 LNHDA, CDR2 SQIVND (reference sequence). The CDR3 DNA follows: TGTGCCAGCCGGGACTTGGATGAAAAACTGTTTTTT. Translation gives CASRDLDEKLFF.

The rearrangement links TRBV19 to TRBJ1-4; D is perhaps TRBD1 (5 bases). The CDR3 contains 13 residues. Germline lookup yields CDR1 LNHDA and CDR2 SQIVND (reference sequence). Trimming took off 3 bases at V and 8 bases at J, with 10 bases between the two ends. CDR3 amino acids: CASSIRNREKLFF. The DNA for the CDR3 is TGTGCCAGTAGTATCAGGAACAGGGAAAAACTGTTTTTT.

This rearrangement joins TRBV7-8 to TRBJ1-2; D perhaps matches TRBD1 (6 bases). This CDR3 region has 15 residues. The V and J ends lost 5 bases and 2 bases respectively, with 15 bases between them. The germline gives CDR1 SGHVS, CDR2 FQNEAQ. CDR3 nucleotides: TGTGCCAGCAGCCACTTTTACCAGGGGAACTATGGCTACACCTTC. It translates to CASSHFYQGNYGYTF.